This is a list of T cell receptor beta chains from one sample in a study of shared clonotypes between healthy human individuals. Here immunoSEQ multiplex PCR was the method, and the copy in TCRdb shows in-frame clones only, minus some. Of 1 million to 1.3 million clones detected, about four fifths appear once; the ten largest clones hold 0.6% to 0.7%. The sequenced sample consisted of memory CD4+ T cells from PBMCs. The receptor set was obtained from a man aged 18 to 35 in good health. Some clones in this sample may be carry-over from other donors' samples. CDR3s include the opening cysteine and the closing phenylalanine or tryptophan. A D gene is named only where the DNA matches it firmly. Clone size appears in some rows only: once, few, many, or a class for an expanded clone.

>TRBJ2-1|TRBV30|-|once
TGTGCCCAAAGCCGTCTTCACTACAATGAGCAGTTCTTC
CAQSRLHYNEQFF
>TRBJ2-2|TRBV7-9|-|-
TGTGCCAGCAGCGTCCGGAGAGGCGGGACCGGGGAGCTGTTTTTT
CASSVRRGGTGELFF
>TRBJ1-2|TRBV5-4|-|-
TGTGCCAGCACCTTGGGGGGGACTACCTATGGCTACACCTTC
CASTLGGTTYGYTF
>TRBJ2-3|TRBV28|-|-
TGTGCCAGCAGAGGCCGACTATTCGGGACGGCTAGCACAGATACGCAGTATTTT
CASRGRLFGTASTDTQYF
>TRBJ2-2|TRBV19|-|-
TGTGCCAGCCAGAGCGTCGGGCGAAGCACCGGGGAGCTGTTTTTT
CASQSVGRSTGELFF
>TRBJ2-3|TRBV5-1|TRBD2|-
TGCGCCAGCAGCTCCGGGGGTAGCGGGAGGGCTAGCACAGATACGCAGTATTTT
CASSSGGSGRASTDTQYF
>TRBJ2-7|TRBV19|-|-
TGTGCCAGTAGTATTCCCGGGGGCTCCTACGAGCAGTACTTC
CASSIPGGSYEQYF
>TRBJ1-2|TRBV19|-|-
TGTGCCAGTAGTGTCGGACGGCACTATGGCTACACCTTC
CASSVGRHYGYTF
>TRBJ2-5|TRBV28|-|-
TGTGCCAGCAGTTTAGGTTTTTTATGGGGGCAAGAGACCCAGTACTTC
CASSLGFLWGQETQYF
>TRBJ2-7|TRBV7-2|-|-
TGTGCCAGCAGTCCTCAGGGAAGCTCCTACGAGCAGTACTTC
CASSPQGSSYEQYF
>TRBJ2-7|TRBV27|-|-
TGTGCCAGCAGTTTAGAGGGGGGTCCGAGCGAGCAGTACTTC
CASSLEGGPSEQYF
>TRBJ1-1|TRBV7-3|-|-
TGTGCCAGCAGCACGCTGACAGTCCTGAACACTGAAGCTTTCTTT
CASSTLTVLNTEAFF
>TRBJ1-3|TRBV13|-|once
TGTGCCAGCAGCTTGGTCAGGGGAAACACCATATATTTT
CASSLVRGNTIYF
>TRBJ2-7|TRBV5-8|-|few
TGTGCCAGCAGCTTAGCAGCGCCAACTCCGAGCAAGTACTTC
CASSLAAPTPSKYF
>TRBJ2-5|TRBV28|-|-
TGTGCCAGCAGTTTATATCCAGAGACCCAGTACTTC
CASSLYPETQYF
>TRBJ1-5|TRBV28|TRBD1|-
TGTGCCAGCGCAGGAGCCGGGACAGGGCCTTATCAGCCCCAGCATTTT
CASAGAGTGPYQPQHF
>TRBJ1-5|TRBV28|-|-
TGTGCCAGCAGTTTGGCCAGTCCTACCAATCAGCCCCAGCATTTT
CASSLASPTNQPQHF
>TRBJ2-1|TRBV2|TRBD2|-
TGTGCCAGCACTCCTGCCAGCGGGATTTGGAATGAGCAGTTCTTC
CASTPASGIWNEQFF
>TRBJ2-4|TRBV6-6|TRBD2|-
TGTGCCAGCAGAACACAAGCGGGAATAGCCAAAAACATTCAGTACTTC
CASRTQAGIAKNIQYF
>TRBJ1-2|TRBV9|-|-
TGTGCCAGCAGCAGAGCGTATGGCTACACCTTC
CASSRAYGYTF
>TRBJ1-2|TRBV6-1|-|few
TGTGCCAGCAGTCCCACGGCGGGTGGCTACACCTTC
CASSPTAGGYTF
>TRBJ2-5|TRBV30|TRBD2|-
TGTGCCTGGAGTGAGGGGCTAGCGGGAGTGTCGGAGACCCAGTACTTC
CAWSEGLAGVSETQYF
>TRBJ2-3|TRBV7-6|-|-
TGTGCCAGCAGCTACCGGGACTCTCACACAGATACGCAGTATTTT
CASSYRDSHTDTQYF
>TRBJ1-2|TRBV4-3|-|-
TGCGCCAGCAGCCAAGGGCAGGGGTTTTTGGGCTATGGCTACACCTTC
CASSQGQGFLGYGYTF
>TRBJ2-2|TRBV7-3|-|-
TGTGCCAGCAGCCCAGTTAGCGGACATGACGGGGAGCTGTTTTTT
CASSPVSGHDGELFF
>TRBJ1-2|TRBV7-6|TRBD1|-
TGTGCCAGCAGCTTAGTAGGGGGGGGACAGCCTCTTCCCACCCTTTATGGCTACACCTTC
CASSLVGGGQPLPTLYGYTF
>TRBJ2-7|TRBV7-3|TRBD2|few
TGTGCCAGCAGCTTAACGGCGGGAGACACCTGGGAGCAGTACTTC
CASSLTAGDTWEQYF
>TRBJ1-3|TRBV5-1|TRBD1|-
TGCGCCAGCAGCTTATGGGTGTCCAGGGGGTCAGGAAACACCATATATTTT
CASSLWVSRGSGNTIYF
>TRBJ1-3|TRBV29-1|-|few
TGCAGCGTGGGCGCGGGACGGGAGAGCTCTGGAAACACCATATATTTT
CSVGAGRESSGNTIYF
>TRBJ2-5|TRBV7-9|-|-
TGTGCCAGCAGCTACTCCGGGACCAAAGAGACCCAGTACTTC
CASSYSGTKETQYF
>TRBJ2-7|TRBV6-1|TRBD2|-
TGTGCCAGCACCCCCTCCGGACTAGCCACCTACGAGCAGTACTTC
CASTPSGLATYEQYF
>TRBJ1-4|TRBV29-1|-|-
TGCAGCGTTGCTGGGGGCGCCTGGCAGGAAAAACTGTTTTTT
CSVAGGAWQEKLFF
>TRBJ2-2|TRBV4-2|-|-
TGTGCCAGCAACCCATTGGGGCAGGGAGACACCGGGGAGCTGTTTTTT
CASNPLGQGDTGELFF
>TRBJ2-7|TRBV5-1|TRBD1|once
TGCGCCAGCAGCTTGGGGGGACAGCCGGACGAGCAGTACTTC
CASSLGGQPDEQYF
>TRBJ2-1|TRBV19|-|-
TGTGCCAGTAGTACGACTGGCTCCAGCTCCTACAATGAGCAGTTCTTC
CASSTTGSSSYNEQFF
>TRBJ2-7|TRBV4-2|TRBD1|once
TGTGCCAGCAGCGCCGGGACAGGGACCTACGAGCAGTACTTC
CASSAGTGTYEQYF
>TRBJ2-3|TRBV6-6|-|-
TGTGCCAGCAGTTACTCGGGAAGCTCTAGCACAGATACGCAGTATTTT
CASSYSGSSSTDTQYF
>TRBJ1-1|TRBV29-1|-|-
TGCAGCGTTGAACCCCAGAGGGGGGGTAGAGGCACTGAAGCTTTCTTT
CSVEPQRGGRGTEAFF
>TRBJ2-5|TRBV5-6|-|-
TGTGCCAGCAGCTTGGGTTGGGCCGAGCAAGAGACCCAGTACTTC
CASSLGWAEQETQYF
>TRBJ2-3|TRBV5-1|-|-
TGCGCCAGCAGCTTGGAGGGCGGAGGGCCAGATACGCAGTATTTT
CASSLEGGGPDTQYF
>TRBJ1-1|TRBV5-1|TRBD1|many
TGCGCCAGCAGCTCGACAGGGTTAGACACTGAAGCTTTCTTT
CASSSTGLDTEAFF
>TRBJ2-6|TRBV29-1|-|-
TGCAGCGTTGTTTTCACTGCCTACTCTGGGGCCAACGTCCTGACTTTC
CSVVFTAYSGANVLTF
>TRBJ1-2|TRBV28|-|many
TGTGCCAGCAGTCGAGGGGGCTATGGCTACACCTTC
CASSRGGYGYTF
>TRBJ1-5|TRBV28|-|-
TGTGCCAGCAGTTTATTGTTTAATAGCAATCAGCCCCAGCATTTT
CASSLLFNSNQPQHF
>TRBJ2-5|TRBV28|-|-
TGTGCCAGCACCCATTGGGAGGGACAGGCTGACAAATCACAAGAGACCCAGTACTTC
CASTHWEGQADKSQETQYF
>TRBJ2-1|TRBV7-9|TRBD2|-
TGTGCCAGCAGCTCGGGACTAGCGGGAGTGTGGGAGCAGTTCTTC
CASSSGLAGVWEQFF
>TRBJ2-2|TRBV4-3|-|-
TGCGCCAGCAGCCAGGAGGGCTTGAACACCGGGGAGCTGTTTTTT
CASSQEGLNTGELFF